The T cell receptor beta chain described here comes from a study of control samples from healthy donors and cancer patients (dated by TCRdb to about 2020). Library preparation was by the immunoSEQ multiplex PCR assay. In TCRdb, the immuneACCESS table is reduced to in-frame sequences with V and J assigned. These tables do not hold every clone; where another copy was compared, an unresolved V gene accounts for under half, and the others remain unexplained. For this sample there are 120,000 or so clones; 80% to 90% appear just once. The ten largest clones add up to around 9.4% of the sample. As to this clone: Its antigen specificity is not known. The record has no base qualities; no much larger clone is one base away. The identical CDR3 is also encoded by other nucleotide sequences in the sample.

The trim is 2 bases for V and 5 bases for J, with a gap of 23 bases between the germline ends. Per the germline V gene, SGHDT is the CDR1 and YYEEEE is the CDR2. There are 17 amino acids in the CDR3, from cysteine to phenylalanine inclusive. Kept here is only the CDR3 DNA, which spans 51 bases and is read in frame from base 1. This chain is built from TRBV5-6 and TRBJ2-7, with the D call tentatively TRBD1 or TRBD2, each fitting 6 bases. The specimen was blood. This sequence originates from a man aged 40-49 years in good health. This receptor has the CDR3 CASSFSVGVPGANEQYF. The DNA reads TGTGCCAGCAGCTTTTCCGTGGGGGTGCCGGGGGCGAACGAGCAGTACTTC.